This T cell receptor (beta chain) was observed in a study of blood T cell repertoires in COVID-19. About the study: COVID-19 samples collected from the United States, Italy and Spain covered acute and convalescent phases.

In the authors' workflow: Amplifying reference gene primers gave estimates of nucleated cell counts. Assay used: immunoSEQ multiplex PCR; TCRdb lists only in-frame clones, some missing. V, J and clone size were drawn from that table, and D and trimming were deduced from the DNA. In the table there are some 260,000 clones, around nine tenths of which are singletons. CDR3 size: 17 residues. J was trimmed by 3 bases and V by 5 bases; bases with no gene match: 12. The germline gives CDR1 LNHDA, CDR2 SQIVND (reference sequence). The specimen sequenced was peripheral blood. This sequence joins TRBV19 and TRBJ2-1; 8 nucleotides match TRBD2. This clonotype originated in a woman aged 40 to 50 who had recovered from COVID-19. CDR3 coding DNA: TGTGCCAGTAGTGCCCGACCGGGACTAGTTTTCTACAATGAGCAGTTCTTC. The encoded protein is CASSARPGLVFYNEQFF.